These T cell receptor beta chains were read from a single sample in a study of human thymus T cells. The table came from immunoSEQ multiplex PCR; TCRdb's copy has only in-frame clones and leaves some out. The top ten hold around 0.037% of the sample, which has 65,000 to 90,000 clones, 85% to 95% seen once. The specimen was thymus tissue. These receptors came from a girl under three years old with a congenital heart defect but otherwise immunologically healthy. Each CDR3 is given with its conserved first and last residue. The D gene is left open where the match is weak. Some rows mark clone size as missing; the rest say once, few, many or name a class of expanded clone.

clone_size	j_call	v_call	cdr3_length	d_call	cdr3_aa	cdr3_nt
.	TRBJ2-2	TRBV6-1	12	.	CASTEDTGELFF	TGTGCCAGCACCGAAGACACCGGGGAGCTGTTTTTT
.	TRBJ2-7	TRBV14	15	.	CASSQDIRPIYEQYF	TGTGCCAGCAGCCAAGATATTCGGCCGATCTACGAGCAGTACTTC
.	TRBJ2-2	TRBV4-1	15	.	CASSRGGWNTGELFF	TGCGCCAGCAGCCGGGGTGGGTGGAACACCGGGGAGCTGTTTTTT
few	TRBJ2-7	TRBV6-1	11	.	CASSVQGEQYF	TGTGCCAGCAGTGTTCAGGGAGAGCAGTACTTC
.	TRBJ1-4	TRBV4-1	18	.	CASSPAWRPSPYNEKLFF	TGCGCCAGCAGCCCCGCATGGAGACCATCCCCATATAATGAAAAACTGTTTTTT
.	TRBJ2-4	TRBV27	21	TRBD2	CASRPTHHMTSGNRLRNIQYF	TGTGCCAGCAGACCAACCCACCATATGACTAGCGGGAACCGCCTAAGGAACATTCAGTACTTC
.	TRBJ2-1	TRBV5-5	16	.	CASSTPTTPSYNEQFF	TGTGCCAGCAGCACTCCTACTACTCCCTCCTACAATGAGCAGTTCTTC
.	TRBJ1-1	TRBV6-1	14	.	CASSERAPNTEAFF	TGTGCCAGCAGTGAAAGGGCACCGAACACTGAAGCTTTCTTT
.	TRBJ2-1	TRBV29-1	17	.	CSVGTSPSGDSYNEQFF	TGCAGCGTGGGAACTTCCCCTTCGGGGGACTCCTACAATGAGCAGTTCTTC
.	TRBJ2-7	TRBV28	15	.	CASSLPIKSSYEQYF	TGTGCCAGCAGTTTGCCCATTAAAAGCTCCTACGAGCAGTACTTC
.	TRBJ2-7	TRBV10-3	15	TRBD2	CAISDPIEGGYEQYF	TGTGCCATCAGTGATCCAATAGAGGGAGGGTACGAGCAGTACTTC
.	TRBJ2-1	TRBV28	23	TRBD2	CASSLYTRVGLAGSDWGYNEQFF	TGTGCCAGCAGTTTGTACACTCGGGTGGGACTAGCGGGATCCGACTGGGGCTACAATGAGCAGTTCTTC
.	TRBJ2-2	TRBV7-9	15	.	CASSLVSARTGELFF	TGTGCCAGCAGCTTAGTATCGGCGCGCACCGGGGAGCTGTTTTTT
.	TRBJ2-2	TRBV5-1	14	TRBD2	CASSSGLAGGELFF	TGCGCCAGCAGCTCGGGACTAGCGGGAGGGGAGCTGTTTTTT
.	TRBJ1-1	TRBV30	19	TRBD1	CAWSTTQTQGDRVGTEAFF	TGTGCCTGGAGCACAACTCAAACCCAGGGTGACAGGGTGGGCACTGAAGCTTTCTTT
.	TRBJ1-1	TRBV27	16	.	CASSLSIGQMNTEAFF	TGTGCCAGCAGTTTATCGATAGGACAGATGAACACTGAAGCTTTCTTT
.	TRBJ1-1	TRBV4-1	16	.	CASSQVGLEGGLEAFF	TGCGCCAGCAGCCAAGTGGGGCTCGAGGGGGGGCTTGAAGCTTTCTTT
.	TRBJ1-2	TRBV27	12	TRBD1	CASRATGNGYTF	TGTGCCAGCAGGGCGACAGGGAACGGCTACACCTTC
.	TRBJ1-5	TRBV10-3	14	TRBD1	CASGTGLTNQPQHF	TGTGCCTCCGGGACAGGGCTTACCAATCAGCCCCAGCATTTT
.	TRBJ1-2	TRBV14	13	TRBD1	CASSLRGVYGYTF	TGTGCCAGCAGCCTCAGGGGGGTCTATGGCTACACCTTC
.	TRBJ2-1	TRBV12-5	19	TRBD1	CASGLAQLIWDRGDNEQFF	TGTGCTAGTGGTTTGGCCCAGTTGATTTGGGACAGGGGTGACAATGAGCAGTTCTTC
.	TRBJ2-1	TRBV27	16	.	CASSLRSRSGDNEQFF	TGTGCCAGCAGTTTACGGAGCAGGTCAGGGGACAATGAGCAGTTCTTC
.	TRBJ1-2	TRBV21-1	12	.	CASSRGGDGYTF	TGTGCCAGCAGCAGAGGAGGGGACGGCTACACCTTC
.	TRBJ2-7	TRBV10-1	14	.	CASSEGRKGYEQYF	TGCGCCAGCAGTGAGGGCAGAAAGGGGTACGAGCAGTACTTC
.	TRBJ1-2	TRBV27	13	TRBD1	CASRLQGTYGYTF	TGTGCCAGCAGGCTACAGGGGACCTATGGCTACACCTTC
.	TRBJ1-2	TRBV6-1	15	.	CASSGGEETDYGYTF	TGTGCCAGCAGTGGGGGGGAGGAGACAGACTATGGCTACACCTTC
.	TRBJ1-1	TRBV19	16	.	CASSIGKLTSNTEAFF	TGTGCCAGTAGTATTGGGAAACTGACCTCGAACACTGAAGCTTTCTTT
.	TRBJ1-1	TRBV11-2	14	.	CASSLAGGKTEAFF	TGTGCCAGCAGCTTAGCTGGGGGTAAGACTGAAGCTTTCTTT
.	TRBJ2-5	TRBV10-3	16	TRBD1	CAISNRGQGLQETQYF	TGTGCCATCAGTAACCGGGGACAGGGTCTTCAAGAGACCCAGTACTTC